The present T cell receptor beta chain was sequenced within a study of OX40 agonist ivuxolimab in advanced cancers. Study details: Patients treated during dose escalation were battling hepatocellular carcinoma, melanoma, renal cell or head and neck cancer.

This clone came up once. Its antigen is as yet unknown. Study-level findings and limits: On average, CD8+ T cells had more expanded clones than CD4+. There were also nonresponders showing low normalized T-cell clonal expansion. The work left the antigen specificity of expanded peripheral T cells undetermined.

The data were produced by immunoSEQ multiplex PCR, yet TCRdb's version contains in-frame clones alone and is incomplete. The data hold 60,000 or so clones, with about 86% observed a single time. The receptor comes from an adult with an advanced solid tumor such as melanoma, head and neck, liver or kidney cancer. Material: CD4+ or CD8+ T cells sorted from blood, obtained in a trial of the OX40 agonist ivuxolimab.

In nucleotides, the CDR3 is TGTGCCTGGATTCAGGGTTGGAACACCGGGGAGCTGTTTTTT. Protein product: CAWIQGWNTGELFF. The rearrangement links TRBV30 to TRBJ2-2; TRBD1 is a possible D gene (5 bases). The CDR3 has 14 amino acids. CDR1 GTSNPN and CDR2 SVGIG come from the germline V gene (reference sequence). Trimming shortened V by 4 bases and J by 1 base, and 10 bases separated the two germline ends.